This T cell receptor beta chain was sequenced in a study of OX40 agonist ivuxolimab in advanced cancers. Study-wide context: The costimulatory receptor OX40 (CD134) was targeted by ivuxolimab, a fully human IgG2 agonistic monoclonal antibody. Partial responses occurred in three dose-escalation patients: two with cutaneous melanoma and one with hepatocellular carcinoma. Intravenous ivuxolimab was administered to patients every 2 weeks at six dose levels: 0.01, 0.1, 0.3, 1.5, 3 and 10 mg/kg. Patients were allowed to have had prior anti-PD-1, anti-PD-L1 or anti-CTLA-4 therapy, and around two fifths of the dose-escalation patients had been treated with checkpoint inhibitors. The dose-escalation cohort was around 83% male with a mean age of about 58 years, ranging from roughly 23 to 80. Peripheral TCRbeta sequencing aimed to test whether ivuxolimab altered TCR sequence diversity and caused clonal T-cell expansion. The monotherapy dose-escalation portion (N ≈ 56 patients) of the phase I ivuxolimab trial is reported in the paper. Of the roughly 51 patients in dose escalation, about 20 had hepatocellular carcinoma, about 15 had melanoma, 9 had renal cell carcinoma and 9 had head and neck cancer.

The trial excluded patients who had a history of autoimmune disease or were on systemic immunosuppression. Peripheral blood for TCR sequencing was collected from all dose cohorts at baseline, on cycle 4 day 1, and on cycle 7 day 1. The samples were taken from a phase I, first-in-human, multicenter, open-label dose-escalation trial of ivuxolimab. Adults with locally advanced or metastatic melanoma, renal cell carcinoma, hepatocellular carcinoma or head and neck squamous cell carcinoma were enrolled in the trial. Before TCR sequencing, CD4+ and CD8+ T cells were separately sorted from peripheral blood. Genomic DNA was isolated from the sorted cells so that the TCRbeta CDR3 region could be sequenced. The immunoSEQ Assay was used to sequence the TCRbeta CDR3 regions. As stored in TCRdb, this immuneACCESS dataset retains in-frame rearrangements with V and J assigned. A fraction of the clones does not appear; measured against another copy, unresolved V genes explain less than half of the discrepancy, and the remainder lacks a known reason. In this sample the table shows about 43,000 clones, roughly 94% of which occur a single time. 11% of the sample goes to the ten largest clones.

Note on this clone: Its recognized antigen is unknown. No qualities accompany the bases; no much larger clone lies one base away.

The study at large found these results: Low levels of normalized T-cell clonal expansion were also seen in some nonresponding patients. After ivuxolimab, more expanded clones were found on average in CD8+ T cells than in CD4+ T cells. Partial responders in the 0.1-3.0 mg/kg groups had among the lowest normalized peripheral clonal expansion, especially among CD8+ T cells. Clonal expansion of both CD4+ and CD8+ blood T cells was observed from baseline to week 6 at doses 0.1 to 3.0 mg/kg. The antigen specificity of the clonally expanded peripheral T cells was not determined.

This receptor was taken from an adult with an advanced solid tumor such as melanoma, head and neck, liver or kidney cancer. The input for sequencing was CD4+ or CD8+ T cells sorted from blood, taken in a trial of the OX40 agonist ivuxolimab.

Read as DNA, the sequence is TGTGCCAGCAGCCTTGGATGGAACACCGGGGAGCTGTTTTTT. This gives the protein CASSLGWNTGELFF. Recombination connected TRBV6-5 to TRBJ2-2, with the D gene not confidently named. V is pared back by 6 bases and J by 1 base, with 9 bases lying between the germline termini. CDR1 is given as MNHEY and CDR2 as SVGAGI, both from the germline V gene. Its CDR3 holds 14 amino acids, cysteine through phenylalanine. Only the CDR3 region is kept as DNA, spanning 42 bases read in frame from base 1.